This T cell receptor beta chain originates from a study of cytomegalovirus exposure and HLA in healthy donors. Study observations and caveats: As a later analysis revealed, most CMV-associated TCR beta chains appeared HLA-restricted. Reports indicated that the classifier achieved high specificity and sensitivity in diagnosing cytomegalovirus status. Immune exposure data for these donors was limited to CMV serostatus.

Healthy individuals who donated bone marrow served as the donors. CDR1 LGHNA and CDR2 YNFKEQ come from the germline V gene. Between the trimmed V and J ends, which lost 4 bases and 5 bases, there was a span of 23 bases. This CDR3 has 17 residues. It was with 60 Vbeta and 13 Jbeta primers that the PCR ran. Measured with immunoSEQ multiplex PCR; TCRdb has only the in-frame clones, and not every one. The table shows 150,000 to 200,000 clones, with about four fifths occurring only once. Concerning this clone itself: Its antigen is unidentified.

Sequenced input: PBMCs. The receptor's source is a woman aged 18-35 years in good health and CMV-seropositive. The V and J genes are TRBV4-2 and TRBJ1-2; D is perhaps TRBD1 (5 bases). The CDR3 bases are TGTGCCAGCAGCCTCAGCGGAGGGACGCTAAACCCTTATGGCTACACCTTC. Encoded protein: CASSLSGGTLNPYGYTF.